This T cell receptor beta chain is drawn from a study of blood T cell repertoires in COVID-19 (dated by TCRdb to the early 2020s). In the study overall: Collaborator samples came from the United States, Italy and Spain and covered acute and convalescent phases of COVID-19. Where available, HLA class I and class II types were obtained from metadata supplied by the sample provider rather than from assay-based typing. The repertoires were released in a freely available public database intended as a resource for research on the immune response to SARS-CoV-2. The sample metadata nearly always contained a de-identified subject ID, COVID-19 status, age in years and sex. The prospective study material was composed of cDNA or gDNA derived from T cells, B-cell-depleted T cells, or PBMCs. The samples were drawn from the first 160 participants of the ongoing ImmuneRACE study and from 1,254 subjects provided by 6 global collaborators. The dataset comprised deeply sampled blood TCRbeta repertoires from subjects exposed to, actively infected with, or recovered from COVID-19. The paper's findings and limits, for the study overall: The amount of clinical and demographic metadata varied by source and participant and was provided uncurated.

TCRbeta CDR3 regions were amplified from genomic DNA using the immunoSEQ Assay, a bias-controlled multiplex PCR. The study's own analysis went as follows. Nucleated cell counts per sample were estimated from amplification of reference gene primers within the assay. Sequence reads were collapsed and filtered to measure the absolute abundance of every unique TCRbeta CDR3 rearrangement. For each sample, productive Simpson clonality was calculated by taking the square root of Simpson's diversity index across productive rearrangements. Entries here come from immuneACCESS through TCRdb and include only in-frame sequences with V and J called. Some clones fail to appear in such tables; in the studies checked, an unresolved V gene covers under half of the shortfall, and the cause of the remainder is unknown. V, J and clone size are those of that table, while D and trimming were read from the DNA. The sample yields about 19,000 clones; roughly 90% were counted once. Approximately 12% of the sample belongs to the ten largest clones.

The germline V gene encodes CDR1 MNHEY and CDR2 SVGAGI. CDR3 length: 13 amino acids, cysteine to phenylalanine. CDR3 DNA only is kept here, 39 bases in frame from base 1. V drops 8 bases and J drops 7 bases, leaving 17 bases in between. Note on this clone: What this receptor recognizes is not known. Base qualities are not at hand, and no much larger clone is one base apart.

The collaborating institutions used their own protocols to collect whole blood in K2EDTA tubes. For TCRbeta analysis, collaborators shipped samples in one of three forms: frozen whole blood, isolated PBMCs, or DNA extracted from either of those sample types. Specimen: peripheral blood. The sequence joins TRBV6-5 to TRBJ2-5; matching of 6 bases hints at TRBD2 as the D gene. The origin of this receptor is a human donor in a cohort sampled during active COVID-19. At the DNA level, the sequence is TGTGCCAGCGCACCTGGGGCCGGGGGGACCCAGTACTTC. Its protein product is CASAPGAGGTQYF.